This TCR beta chain emerged from a study of blood T cell repertoires in COVID-19 (dated by TCRdb to the early 2020s). About the full investigation: Collaborator samples came from the United States, Italy and Spain and covered acute and convalescent phases of COVID-19. The material from the prospective study consisted of cDNA or gDNA derived from T cells, B-cell-depleted T cells, or PBMCs. Deeply sampled blood TCRbeta repertoires from subjects exposed to, actively infected with, or recovered from COVID-19 were included in the dataset. The repertoires were made available in a free public database intended to serve as a resource for research on the immune response to SARS-CoV-2. Samples were obtained from the ongoing ImmuneRACE study (first 160 participants) and from approximately 1,200 subjects provided by 6 global collaborators. Sample metadata almost always included a de-identified subject ID, COVID-19 status, age in years and sex. Where available, HLA class I and class II types were taken from metadata supplied by the sample provider and were not determined by assay-based typing.

This clone showed up just once. The clone's antigen remains unknown. Nothing much larger sits one base from this clone, and base qualities are not available. The CDR3 runs 16 residues from the cysteine to the phenylalanine. Only the CDR3 region is kept as DNA, spanning 48 bases read in frame from base 1. CDR1 and CDR2 (LGHNA, YSLEER) derive from the germline V gene. The junction shows trimming of 0 bases on V and 8 bases on J, and the gene matches do not reach 9 bases of it. Overall results and qualifications from the work: The amount of clinical and demographic metadata varied by source and participant and was provided uncurated.

TCRbeta CDR3 regions were amplified from genomic DNA by means of the immunoSEQ Assay, a bias-controlled multiplex PCR. As for the original processing: The number of nucleated cells in each sample was estimated by amplification of reference gene primers within the assay. Sequence reads were collapsed and filtered to measure the absolute abundance of every unique TCRbeta CDR3 rearrangement. For each sample, productive Simpson clonality was calculated as the square root of Simpson's diversity index across productive rearrangements. The clones in this table, taken by TCRdb from immuneACCESS, are in-frame only. Not every clone is retained; where verified, under half of the shortfall comes from an unresolved V gene, and the cause of the rest is unknown. V, J and clone size reflect that table, while D and trimming were determined from the DNA. The table for this sample lists under 450,000 clones; more than 70% of them were counted only once. Clones ranked in the top ten supply 1% to 1.5% of the sample.

Participants in the prospective study were aged roughly 18 to 100 years, lived in about two dozen United States geographic areas, and enrolled through a virtual design. In the prospective study, participants were assigned to cohorts based on the clinical history participants reported in a screening survey and a study questionnaire. For ImmuneRACE Cohort 3, a participant was defined as recovered based on two consecutive negative NP/OP PCR tests, clearance by a healthcare professional, or resolution of symptoms. In the prospective study, whole blood, serum and a nasopharyngeal or oropharyngeal swab were collected from each participant by mobile phlebotomists. Prospective study participants could optionally give additional blood draws and questionnaires over an approximately 2-month period. Before DNA extraction, prospective study blood samples were shipped either frozen or at room temperature.

This TCR was sampled from a young man who had recovered from COVID-19. The chain couples TRBV4-3 to TRBJ2-1; TRBD2 matches 8 bases in the middle. Material: PBMCs or T cells enriched from blood (not recorded which). The DNA is TGCGCCAGCAGCCAAGATCAGGGACTAGTTATCGATGAGCAGTTCTTC. Its protein product is CASSQDQGLVIDEQFF.